The 6 T cell receptor beta chains below all came from one sample that was sequenced in a study of T cells in Graves' hyperthyroidism and ophthalmopathy. There were TCR beta CDR3 regions amplified from RNA transcripts. TCR CDR3 regions were first amplified by RT-PCR with HTBI primers. TCRdb reanalysed the multiplex PCR reads using MiXCR and keeps one entry per CDR3 protein. Of approximately 380,000 distinct CDR3 sequences listed, 11% to 15% were seen once; the top ten hold 25% to 30%. What was sequenced was blood. The source is a man aged 50-59 years with Graves' ophthalmopathy.

The chain links TRBV20-1 to TRBJ1-2; D may be TRBD1 (5 bases). CDR1 DFQATT and CDR2 SNEGSKA come from the germline V gene (reference sequence). V gave up 0 bases and J gave up 9 bases, with 17 bases separating them. This CDR3 contains 14 residues. The CDR3 region has the DNA TGCAGTGCTAGAGATTTCTTGACAGAGAATAGCTACACCTTC. It specifies CSARDFLTENSYTF.

This chain links TRBV5-1 with TRBJ1-4, with 7 bases lining up with TRBD1. Trimming at V came to 8 bases and at J to 7 bases, leaving 8 bases not matched to a gene. CDR3 length equals 13 residues. CDR1 SGHRS and CDR2 YFSETQ come from the germline V gene. CDR3 amino acids: CASAEQGTEKLFF. DNA of the CDR3: TGCGCCAGTGCCGAACAGGGGACTGAAAAACTGTTTTTT. Together with reference TRBV5-1 and TRBJ1-4, the CDR3 gives the full variable domain: KAGVTQTPRYLIKTRGQQVTLSCSPISGHRSVSWYQQTPGQGLQFLFEYFSETQRNKGNFPGRFSGRQFSNSRSEMNVSTLELGDSALYLCASAEQGTEKLFFGSGTQLSVL.

The chain links TRBV5-5 to TRBJ2-6; possibly TRBD1 or TRBD2 for D (6 bases each). Deletions cut 9 bases from V and 3 bases from J, with 19 bases between. The germline CDR1 and CDR2 sequences are SGHKS and YYEKEE (reference sequence). This CDR3 is 16 amino acids long. CDR3 amino acids: CATRGWEAGGANVLTF. CDR3 bases: TGTGCCACCAGGGGATGGGAGGCCGGTGGGGCCAACGTCCTGACTTTC.

CDR3 sequence: CASSPSWDHMNTEAFF. Here the CDR3 DNA reads TGTGCCAGCAGCCCCAGCTGGGACCACATGAACACTGAAGCTTTCTTT. The rearrangement links TRBV14 to TRBJ1-1; TRBD1 is a possible D gene (5 bases). The CDR3 loop spans 16 amino acids. The germline V and J ends were trimmed by 4 bases and 0 bases, with 15 bases remaining between them. Germline V gene data show CDR1 as SGHDN and CDR2 as FVKESK. Filled out from reference TRBV14 and TRBJ1-1, the complete variable domain reads EAGVTQFPSHSVIEKGQTVTLRCDPISGHDNLYWYRRVMGKEIKFLLHFVKESKQDESGMPNNRFLAERTGGTYSTLKVQPAELEDSGVYFCASSPSWDHMNTEAFFGQGTRLTVV.

This clonotype occurred many times. V gene TRBV2 combines with J gene TRBJ2-5; 7 positions match TRBD2. Trimming cost V 8 bases and J 1 base; bases outside gene matches: 10. The length of the CDR3 is 15 residues. The germline V gene has CDR1 SNHLY and CDR2 FYNNEI. The CDR3 region is CASGEQAGPQETQYF. DNA for the CDR3: TGTGCCAGCGGGGAACAAGCGGGACCCCAAGAGACCCAGTACTTC.

The table lists this clonotype with many counts. The chain combines TRBV19 with TRBJ2-7; a weak D match, TRBD2 (5 bases). The V and J ends lost 3 bases and 1 base respectively, with 13 bases between them. The germline V gene encodes CDR1 LNHDA and CDR2 SQIVND (reference sequence). The length of the CDR3 is 15 residues. The CDR3 coding sequence is TGTGCCAGTAGTATCGGGTGGGAGTCTTCCTACGAGCAGTACTTC. It codes for CASSIGWESSYEQYF.